The 18 T cell receptor beta chains below come from one sample, sequenced in a study of blood T cell repertoires in COVID-19. The table came from immunoSEQ multiplex PCR; TCRdb's copy has only in-frame clones and leaves some out. This sample has some 170,000 clones, with approximately 88% found just once. Sequenced: peripheral blood. These receptors came from an elderly woman with active or convalescent COVID-19.

The chain joins TRBV2 to TRBJ2-1; D might be TRBD2 (6 bases). The germline gives CDR1 SNHLY, CDR2 FYNNEI. The CDR3 length is 14 residues. Trimming stripped 4 bases from V and 8 bases from J, with 15 bases between. The CDR3 bases are TGTGCCAGCAGTGTAAGTCTAGCGAAGGATGAGCAGTTCTTC. Residues: CASSVSLAKDEQFF. Together with reference TRBV2 and TRBJ2-1, the CDR3 gives the full variable domain: EPEVTQTPSHQVTQMGQEVILRCVPISNHLYFYWYRQILGQKVEFLVSFYNNEISEKSEIFDDQFSVERPDGSNFTLKIRSTKLEDSAMYFCASSVSLAKDEQFFGPGTRLTVL.

This clone has a handful of counts. The genes are TRBV5-6 and TRBJ1-6; the D is unclear. V was clipped by 0 bases and J by 5 bases, with 6 bases between them. Germline-derived CDR1 and CDR2 are SGHDT and YYEEEE. This CDR3 contains 14 residues. CDR3 residues: CASSLGSDNSPLHF. As DNA, the CDR3 is TGTGCCAGCAGCTTGGGCAGTGATAATTCACCCCTCCACTTT.

This clone was observed a few times. The chain couples TRBV27 to TRBJ1-5; D unresolved. Germline CDR1 MNHEY, CDR2 SMNVEV (reference sequence). Trimming took off 4 bases at V and 8 bases at J, with 15 bases between the two ends. The CDR3 runs 14 residues. CDR3 nucleotides: TGTGCCAGCAGTTGGAAAGGCTTCGGGGAGCCCCAGCATTTT. It yields the protein CASSWKGFGEPQHF.

The genes are TRBV11-3 and TRBJ1-6; the D is unclear. V was cut by 5 bases and J by 0 bases, with 14 bases left in between. This CDR3 has 17 amino acids. The germline gives CDR1 SGHNT, CDR2 YENEEA. The CDR3 spells CASSDTAGSSYNSPLHF. For the CDR3, the DNA is TGTGCCAGCAGCGACACGGCGGGGAGCTCCTATAATTCACCCCTCCACTTT.

CDR3 sequence (DNA): TGTGCCAGCTCAACCGGGGAGGGGACCCCCTACGAGCAGTACTTC. It is translated as CASSTGEGTPYEQYF. The J gene is TRBJ2-7, the V gene TRBV18; TRBD2 matches 7 bases. Germline trimming cut 5 bases from V and 2 bases from J; bases unmatched to any gene: 9. The CDR3 has 15 amino acids. CDR1 and CDR2 (germline): KGHSH, LQKENI.

This clone was observed a few times. The chain carries TRBV3-1 (or the pseudogene TRBV3-2) and TRBJ1-2; possible D gene TRBD1, 5 bases. The ends were cut back, 4 bases at V and 6 bases at J, with 18 bases in the middle. This CDR3 has 15 amino acids. Germline lookup yields CDR1 LGHDT and CDR2 YNNKEL (reference sequence). Here the CDR3 reads CASSPGGGEENGYTF. CDR3 sequence (DNA): TGTGCCAGCAGCCCCGGGGGGGGTGAGGAGAATGGCTACACCTTC.

This chain uses TRBV30 with TRBJ2-1; 9 nucleotides match TRBD2. Germline values: CDR1 GTSNPN, CDR2 SVGIG (reference sequence). With 2 bases clipped from V and 6 bases from J, the junction kept 5 bases outside the gene matches. This CDR3 has 14 amino acids. The CDR3 DNA reads as TGTGCCTGGAGTAGTAGCGGGGGCCTCAATGAGCAGTTCTTC. It is translated as CAWSSSGGLNEQFF.

CDR3 nucleotide sequence: TGTGCCAGCAGTTTTGGAGCAGCTCAGCCCCAGCATTTT. It translates to CASSFGAAQPQHF. The chain employs TRBV6-6 and TRBJ1-5; D not certain. The germline CDR1 and CDR2 sequences are MNHNY and SVGAGI (reference sequence). CDR3 length: 13 amino acids. V was trimmed by 4 bases and J by 6 bases, leaving 10 bases between them.

This clone occurred once. The J gene is TRBJ2-5, the V gene TRBV5-5; D is undetermined. V was trimmed by 3 bases and J by 5 bases, leaving 11 bases between them. CDR3 size: 13 residues. The germline V gene has CDR1 SGHKS and CDR2 YYEKEE (reference sequence). CDR3: CASSSSAVETQYF. For the CDR3, the DNA is TGTGCCAGCAGCTCCAGTGCTGTGGAGACCCAGTACTTC.

This clone was recorded once. The V call is TRBV5-8, the J call TRBJ2-4; 12 bases are a match to TRBD2. The CDR3 sequence is 19 residues long. V lost 0 bases and J lost 2; bases outside the gene matches: 9. In germline, CDR1 is SGHTS, CDR2 YDEGEE. The chain's CDR3 is CASSLGLAGGLLTKNIQYF. CDR3 coding DNA: TGTGCCAGCAGCTTGGGTCTAGCGGGGGGGCTCTTAACCAAAAACATTCAGTACTTC. Full variable domain (missing parts from reference TRBV5-8 and TRBJ2-4): EAGVTQSPTHLIKTRGQQATLRCSPISGHTSVYWYQQALGLGLQFLLWYDEGEERNRGNFPPRFSGRQFPNYSSELNVNALELEDSALYLCASSLGLAGGLLTKNIQYFGAGTRLSVL.

V and J are TRBV18 and TRBJ1-2; 7 nucleotides align to TRBD1. J gave up 8 bases and V 0 bases, and 6 bases lay outside the gene matches. The CDR3 totals 14 residues. The germline V gene has CDR1 KGHSH and CDR2 LQKENI. The CDR3 DNA reads TGTGCCAGCTCACCACCGGGACAGCCCCTAGGCTACACCTTC. Its translation is CASSPPGQPLGYTF. Looking up the rest from reference TRBV18 and TRBJ1-2 gives the full variable domain: NAGVMQNPRHLVRRRGQEARLRCSPMKGHSHVYWYRQLPEEGLKFMVYLQKENIIDESGMPKERFSAEFPKEGPSILRIQQVVRGDSAAYFCASSPPGQPLGYTFGSGTRLTVV.

V and J are TRBV5-8 and TRBJ2-3; the match to TRBD2 covers 8 bases. The CDR3 spans 14 residues. V trimming: 5 bases; J trimming: 1 base; junction bases outside the gene matches: 3. Germline V gene lookup returns CDR1 SGHTS and CDR2 YDEGEE. The CDR3, as DNA: TGTGCCAGCAGGGCCGGGGGGGGCACAGATACGCAGTATTTT. The encoded protein is CASRAGGGTDTQYF.

V usage is TRBV7-2 and J usage is TRBJ1-1; 9 bases agree with TRBD1. Germline V lookup: CDR1 SGHTA, CDR2 FQGNSA. This CDR3 has 14 residues. Trimming took 6 bases from V and 1 from J; bases not matched to a gene: 3. The CDR3, as DNA: TGTGCCAGCAGTGGGACAGGGACGAACACTGAAGCTTTCTTT. Translation: CASSGTGTNTEAFF.

The rearrangement links TRBV18 to TRBJ2-1; possibly TRBD2 for D (5 bases). V dropped 0 bases and J dropped 5 bases, with 14 bases sitting between them. The CDR3 consists of 16 residues. Germline CDR1 reads KGHSH; CDR2 reads LQKENI. As DNA, the CDR3 is TGTGCCAGCTCACCACCTGCGGGTGGATGGGACAATGAGCAGTTCTTC. This codes for CASSPPAGGWDNEQFF.

The rearrangement links TRBV9 to TRBJ1-2; no reliable D call. The germline V gene has CDR1 SGDLS and CDR2 YYNGEE. This CDR3 comprises 14 residues. V was clipped by 0 bases and J by 5 bases, with 11 bases between them. The CDR3 bases are TGTGCCAGCAGCGTAGGAGGGAGATCTTATGGCTACACCTTC. Translating gives CASSVGGRSYGYTF.

This clone was observed a handful of times. This chain links TRBV4-1 with TRBJ2-1; 11 bases agree with TRBD2. The CDR3 is 16 amino acids. V was clipped by 0 bases and J by 6 bases; unmatched bases: 4. Germline CDR1 reads MGHRA; CDR2 reads YSYEKL. The CDR3 sequence: CASSQDGTSGLNEQFF. The DNA for the CDR3 is TGCGCCAGCAGCCAAGATGGGACTAGCGGCCTCAATGAGCAGTTCTTC.

The genes are TRBV19 and TRBJ1-2, with 8 bases identical to TRBD1. J lost 5 bases, V lost 8 bases, and 28 bases had no gene match. CDR3 length: 20 residues. The V gene's germline CDR1 is LNHDA and CDR2 SQIVND (reference sequence). CDR3 sequence reads: CASVRTGLGRGGRGAYGYTF. Here the CDR3 DNA reads TGTGCCAGTGTCAGGACAGGGCTAGGACGAGGGGGCCGGGGGGCTTATGGCTACACCTTC.

The chain joins TRBV5-1 to TRBJ1-1; D remains unclear. CDR3 length: 12 amino acids. Germline V CDR1 and CDR2: SGHRS, YFSETQ. The germline V and J ends were trimmed by 5 bases and 5 bases, with 10 bases remaining between them. CDR3 sequence reads: CASSLEGTEAFF. The CDR3 coding sequence is TGCGCCAGCAGTCTGGAGGGAACTGAAGCTTTCTTT.